The 19 T cell receptor beta chains below were found in one sample sequenced in a study of T cell responses to AZD1222 COVID-19 vaccine (dated by TCRdb to the early 2020s). The time point label, read with the paper, signifies: about 28 days (+/-7) after the second vaccine dose. The protocol used for the library was the immunoSEQ multiplex PCR assay. TCRdb holds this immuneACCESS table with in-frame rearrangements only. Some clones are missing; in checked studies, unresolved V genes explain under half, and the rest has no known cause. This sample comprises some 56,000 clones, roughly nine tenths of them detected only once. The biggest ten clones account for about 6.3% of the sample. The source material was peripheral blood, sampled 28 days after the second AZD1222 dose. These receptors were obtained from an adult who received the AZD1222 COVID-19 vaccine.

The genes are TRBV7-6 and TRBJ1-4, with 10 nucleotides matching TRBD1. With V trimmed by 5 bases and J by 3 bases, 6 bases remained unmatched. The CDR3 is made up of 16 amino acids. The germline gives CDR1 SGHVS, CDR2 FNYEAQ. The CDR3 DNA reads TGTGCCAGCAGCCCTGACAGGGGGCCGTCTAATGAAAAACTGTTTTTT. Translated, it gives CASSPDRGPSNEKLFF.

The chain recombines TRBV5-1 with TRBJ1-1, with D unresolved. V lost 6 bases, J lost 0 bases, and 12 bases lay in between. The CDR3 length is 14 residues. CDR1 and CDR2 from the germline V gene are SGHRS and YFSETQ. DNA for the CDR3: TGCGCCAGCAACTCCGGGGAACTGAACACTGAAGCTTTCTTT. Translating gives CASNSGELNTEAFF.

The DNA for the CDR3 is TGTGCCAGCAGGGCCGACAGGGGACCAGATACGCAGTATTTT. Translation: CASRADRGPDTQYF. The chain is built from TRBV6-5 and TRBJ2-3, with 8 bases that match TRBD1. Germline values: CDR1 MNHEY, CDR2 SVGAGI. CDR3 length equals 14 residues. Unmatched junction bases numbered 6, after V lost 6 bases and J lost 4 bases.

The V gene is TRBV19, the J gene TRBJ2-3; TRBD1 aligns across 8 bases. The CDR3 spans 14 residues. Germline values: CDR1 LNHDA, CDR2 SQIVND (reference sequence). V trimming: 8 bases; J trimming: 10 bases; junction bases outside the gene matches: 14. The chain's CDR3 is CASQPQGASPPQYF. CDR3 DNA sequence: TGTGCCAGTCAACCCCAGGGGGCAAGTCCTCCGCAGTATTTT.

The genes are TRBV6-5 and TRBJ2-7, with D perhaps matching TRBD1 or TRBD2 (7 bases each). V was shortened by 7 bases and J by 2 bases, with 15 bases between the two germline ends. The CDR3 has 14 amino acids. Germline lookup yields CDR1 MNHEY and CDR2 SVGAGI. CDR3 DNA sequence: TGTGCCAGCATCAGGGGGGGCAGGGCCTACGAGCAGTACTTC. Its protein is CASIRGGRAYEQYF.

The chain has TRBV10-1 and TRBJ2-3; TRBD1 or TRBD2 may be the D gene (5 bases each). Germline-derived CDR1 and CDR2 are WNHNN and SYGVQD (reference sequence). The V end was cut by 3 bases, the J end by 4 bases, with 20 bases between. This CDR3 contains 17 residues. The DNA for the CDR3 is TGCGCCAGCAGTGAATCGGGTTCGGGTTGGGGGTCAGATACGCAGTATTTT. This gives the protein CASSESGSGWGSDTQYF.

The chain employs TRBV5-8 and TRBJ2-2, with TRBD1 matching 9 bases. The V gene end was trimmed by 4 bases and the J gene end by 1 base; junction bases not matched to a gene: 2. Germline V gene data show CDR1 as SGHTS and CDR2 as YDEGEE. The CDR3 has 15 residues. The CDR3 DNA sequence: TGTGCCAGCAGCCGGACAGGGGTGAACACCGGGGAGCTGTTTTTT. This codes for CASSRTGVNTGELFF.

The CDR3 DNA is TGCGCCAGTCGGACAGGGGGCAACACTGAAGCTTTCTTT. Its translation is CASRTGGNTEAFF. The chain couples TRBV10-2 to TRBJ1-1; 11 bases line up with TRBD1. The CDR3 runs to 13 residues. CDR1 and CDR2 (germline): WSHSY, SAAADI. Trimming cost V 9 bases and J 2 bases; bases outside gene matches: 2.

The rearrangement uses TRBV19 and TRBJ2-1, with D unclear. This CDR3 spans 14 amino acids. Between the trimmed V and J ends, which lost 3 bases and 3 bases, there was a span of 9 bases. Looked up from germline, CDR1 is LNHDA and CDR2 is SQIVND (reference sequence). For the CDR3, the DNA is TGTGCCAGTAGTATTCACCAATTCTACAATGAGCAGTTCTTC. This sequence encodes CASSIHQFYNEQFF.

The chain combines TRBV28 with TRBJ2-7; the match to TRBD2 covers 7 bases. The V and J ends lost 7 bases and 5 bases, in that order; junction bases with no gene match: 17. The CDR3 totals 16 residues. In germline, CDR1 is MDHEN, CDR2 SYDVKM. The CDR3 protein is CASTLRWGGPENEQYF. Written as DNA, the CDR3 is TGTGCCAGCACCCTGCGGTGGGGAGGGCCAGAAAACGAGCAGTACTTC.

The chain couples TRBV19 to TRBJ2-7; D possibly corresponds to TRBD1 (6 bases). V lost 1 base and J lost 2, with 15 bases in between. This CDR3 region has 16 residues. CDR1 LNHDA and CDR2 SQIVND come from the germline V gene (reference sequence). Here the CDR3 reads CASSIADRLKAYEQYF. In nucleotides, the CDR3 is TGTGCCAGTAGTATAGCCGACAGGCTCAAGGCCTACGAGCAGTACTTC.

This chain links TRBV10-2 with TRBJ1-3, with D unclear. V gave up 2 bases and J gave up 0 bases, with 11 bases separating them. The germline gives CDR1 WSHSY, CDR2 SAAADI. CDR3 size: 16 residues. The CDR3 spells CASSEDAVGSGNTIYF. The CDR3 coding sequence is TGCGCCAGCAGTGAGGACGCCGTCGGCTCTGGAAACACCATATATTTT.

The rearrangement uses TRBV15 and TRBJ2-7, with D unresolved. Germline CDR1 reads LNHNV; CDR2 reads YYDKDF (reference sequence). The CDR3 is 16 amino acids. The ends were cut back, 0 bases at V and 0 bases at J, with 12 bases in the middle. In nucleotides, the CDR3 is TGTGCCACCAGCAGAGATATGGGGTTGAGCTCCTACGAGCAGTACTTC. Translated: CATSRDMGLSSYEQYF.

This chain links TRBV5-4 with TRBJ1-1; D uncertain. Germline values: CDR1 SGHNT, CDR2 YYREEE (reference sequence). This CDR3 contains 11 residues. Trimming took off 1 base at V and 2 bases at J, with 0 bases between the two ends. The DNA for the CDR3 is TGTGCCAGCAGCTTGAACACTGAAGCTTTCTTT. Its translation is CASSLNTEAFF.

This chain joins TRBV25-1 and TRBJ2-3, with D unclear. Germline V gene data show CDR1 as MGHDK and CDR2 as SYGVNS. The V end lost 2 bases, the J end lost 3 bases, and 12 bases lay between the germline ends. CDR3 length equals 15 residues. The CDR3 DNA reads as TGTGCCAGCAGTGAAGGAGTCTACCAGACAGATACGCAGTATTTT. It specifies CASSEGVYQTDTQYF.

The V call is TRBV28, the J call TRBJ1-5, with 9 bases lining up with TRBD1. This CDR3 has 16 amino acids. After removal of 5 bases from V and 4 bases from J, the junction contained 9 bases not matched to a gene. The germline CDR1 and CDR2 sequences are MDHEN and SYDVKM. CDR3 in DNA: TGTGCCAGCAGTCCTGGGACAGGGCCCATAAATCAGCCCCAGCATTTT. Amino acid sequence: CASSPGTGPINQPQHF.

The chain uses TRBV29-1 and TRBJ2-1; 8 bases map to TRBD2. CDR3 length: 16 amino acids. Losses at the gene ends were 0 bases for V and 1 base for J; bases not matched to a gene: 5. In germline, CDR1 is SQVTM, CDR2 ANQGSEA. The CDR3 DNA follows: TGCAGCGTTGAAGAAAGTAGCGGGACGTCCTACAATGAGCAGTTCTTC. It encodes CSVEESSGTSYNEQFF.

The J gene is TRBJ2-7, the V gene TRBV6-5, with 9 bases lining up with TRBD1. Trimming removed 4 bases from V and 2 bases from J; junction bases left unmatched: 6. This CDR3 is built from 15 residues. In germline, CDR1 is MNHEY, CDR2 SVGAGI. CDR3 sequence reads: CASSSRTGVTYEQYF. The CDR3 coding sequence is TGTGCCAGCAGTTCCAGGACAGGGGTCACCTACGAGCAGTACTTC.

This chain links TRBV5-4 with TRBJ1-6; 8 bases are shared with TRBD1. V was clipped by 4 bases and J by 7 bases; unmatched bases: 7. CDR1 is SGHNT and CDR2 is YYREEE in the germline V gene (reference sequence). CDR3 length equals 15 residues. The CDR3 sequence is CASSPGQGGNSPLHF. CDR3 DNA: TGTGCCAGCAGCCCAGGACAGGGTGGCAATTCACCCCTCCACTTT. The full variable domain, completed using reference TRBV5-4 and TRBJ1-6, is ETGVTQSPTHLIKTRGQQVTLRCSSQSGHNTVSWYQQALGQGPQFIFQYYREEENGRGNFPPRFSGLQFPNYSSELNVNALELDDSALYLCASSPGQGGNSPLHFGNGTRLTVT.